Below, 9 T cell receptor beta chains from the same sample are listed, as sequenced in a study of T cell responses to AZD1222 COVID-19 vaccine. The table came from immunoSEQ multiplex PCR; TCRdb's copy has only in-frame clones and leaves some out. The data hold more than 110,000 clones, with around nine tenths observed a single time. Sequenced material: peripheral blood, taken on day 0 of AZD1222 vaccination. The receptors come from an adult in good health.

The chain uses TRBV4-3 and TRBJ2-6; 8 nucleotides agree with TRBD1. The CDR3 consists of 19 residues. From germline, CDR1 is LGHNA and CDR2 YSLEER. V lost 2 bases to trimming and J lost 0 bases; unmatched junction nucleotides: 9. The CDR3 here is CASSQFSTGASSGANVLTF. CDR3 nucleotides: TGCGCCAGCAGCCAATTTTCGACAGGGGCCTCCTCTGGGGCCAACGTCCTGACTTTC.

The genes are TRBV3-1 (or the pseudogene TRBV3-2) and TRBJ2-5; D is possibly TRBD1 or TRBD2 (6 bases each). The V end was cut by 1 base, the J end by 2 bases, with 8 bases between. From germline, CDR1 is LGHDT and CDR2 YNNKEL (reference sequence). This CDR3 spans 14 amino acids. Here the CDR3 DNA reads TGTGCCAGCAGCCAAGGGAGGGGGCAAGAGACCCAGTACTTC. Translating gives CASSQGRGQETQYF.

The J gene is TRBJ2-6, the V gene TRBV19; no clear D gene. Germline assignment: CDR1 LNHDA and CDR2 SQIVND (reference sequence). CDR3 length: 17 amino acids. Trimming left V 5 bases short and J 2 bases short, with 16 bases between. CDR3 sequence (DNA): TGTGCCAGTAGTCAGCGCGGAACACGAACTGGGGCCAACGTCCTGACTTTC. Protein sequence: CASSQRGTRTGANVLTF. The full variable domain, completed using reference TRBV19 and TRBJ2-6, is DGGITQSPKYLFRKEGQNVTLSCEQNLNHDAMYWYRQDPGQGLRLIYYSQIVNDFQKGDIAEGYSVSREKKESFPLTVTSAQKNPTAFYLCASSQRGTRTGANVLTFGAGSRLTVL.

V is TRBV19 and J is TRBJ2-2; D gene uncertain. Trimming cost V 3 bases and J 5 bases, with 1 base left between them. In germline, CDR1 is LNHDA, CDR2 SQIVND (reference sequence). There are 11 residues in the CDR3. The CDR3 sequence: CASSMTGELFF. The CDR3 DNA sequence: TGTGCCAGTAGTATGACCGGGGAGCTGTTTTTT. Full variable domain (outside the CDR3, taken from reference TRBV19 and TRBJ2-2): DGGITQSPKYLFRKEGQNVTLSCEQNLNHDAMYWYRQDPGQGLRLIYYSQIVNDFQKGDIAEGYSVSREKKESFPLTVTSAQKNPTAFYLCASSMTGELFFGEGSRLTVL.

The V and J genes are TRBV30 and TRBJ1-2, with 8 bases fitting TRBD1. The length of the CDR3 is 17 residues. V lost 4 bases and J lost 0; bases outside the gene matches: 13. Germline V lookup: CDR1 GTSNPN, CDR2 SVGIG (reference sequence). The CDR3 DNA reads TGTGCCTGGAAATCTTTGGTAGAGACAGGGGCTAACTATGGCTACACCTTC. The encoded protein is CAWKSLVETGANYGYTF.

The chain joins TRBV5-4 to TRBJ1-3, with D possibly being TRBD1 (5 bases). V was shortened by 2 bases and J by 2 bases, with 8 bases between the two germline ends. The CDR3 loop spans 14 amino acids. The germline gives CDR1 SGHNT, CDR2 YYREEE (reference sequence). DNA for the CDR3: TGTGCCAGCAGCTTTTCGACAGCTGGAAACACCATATATTTT. This translates into CASSFSTAGNTIYF.

The DNA for the CDR3 is TGTGCCATCAGGCAAGACAATGAGCAGTTCTTC. Translation gives CAIRQDNEQFF. The V and J genes are TRBV10-3 and TRBJ2-1; no clear D. V was cut by 6 bases and J by 5 bases, with 5 bases left in between. The CDR3 has 11 amino acids. Germline V gene lookup returns CDR1 ENHRY and CDR2 SYGVKD.

This clone was found once. The V gene is TRBV5-1, the J gene TRBJ2-7; 10 positions match TRBD2. Germline trimming cut 2 bases from V and 0 bases from J; bases unmatched to any gene: 11. This CDR3 has 18 amino acids. Germline CDR1 SGHRS, CDR2 YFSETQ. The CDR3 DNA is TGCGCCAGCAGCTTTAGGGGACTAGCGCGAGGGGACTCCTACGAGCAGTACTTC. Amino acid sequence: CASSFRGLARGDSYEQYF.

This chain links TRBV4-3 with TRBJ2-4; a weak D match, TRBD1 (5 bases). The germline V gene has CDR1 LGHNA and CDR2 YSLEER. The CDR3 length is 18 residues. Trimming pared 0 bases from V and 1 base from J, leaving 16 bases between. The CDR3 loop is CASSQELFQGTAKNIQYF. The CDR3, as DNA: TGCGCCAGCAGCCAAGAGTTATTCCAGGGCACTGCCAAAAACATTCAGTACTTC.